Below, one T cell receptor beta chain is given with its context. The antigen is unknown. An end of the junction differs from the germline gene, which may be a read error. Co-extraction yielded RNA and DNA from around 20-30 mg of unsorted bulk tissue. Researchers took samples from five separate regions of each tumor. This record belongs to a study of tumor-infiltrating lymphocytes in primary liver carcinoma. Study context: Male and female patients aged 30 to 69 years made up the cohort. Points from the study as a whole: Representation across all five tumor regions was limited to only about 7-25% of top clones.

CDR1 and CDR2 from the germline V gene are SGHVS and FQNEAQ. CDR3 length: 14 amino acids. Production of TCR beta cDNA used 400 to 600 ng total RNA together with a constant-region primer. Employing slightly modified ARM-PCR, three nested multiplex PCR rounds were run, and these gave rise to the TCR beta libraries. TRBV1-TRBV30 forward primers and a C-beta reverse primer were used in the first two PCR rounds, which each ran for approximately 11 cycles. TCRdb re-derived calls from the multiplex PCR reads in MiXCR, one entry per CDR3 protein. The repertoire includes fewer than 150,000 distinct CDR3 sequences, approximately 70% of them detected once, and approximately 9.9% sits in the top ten.

The chain joins TRBV7-8 to TRBJ2-7; 9 bases fit TRBD2. The sequencing sample was made of liver tumor tissue from sampling region 1. Subset here: tumor region T1, superior pole. The receptor's source is a woman aged 60-75 years with primary liver carcinoma and hepatitis B virus infection. The CDR3 DNA reads as TGTGCCCGCAGCGGGGGGACCGAGACCTACGAGCAGTACTTC. As protein: CARSGGTETYEQYF.